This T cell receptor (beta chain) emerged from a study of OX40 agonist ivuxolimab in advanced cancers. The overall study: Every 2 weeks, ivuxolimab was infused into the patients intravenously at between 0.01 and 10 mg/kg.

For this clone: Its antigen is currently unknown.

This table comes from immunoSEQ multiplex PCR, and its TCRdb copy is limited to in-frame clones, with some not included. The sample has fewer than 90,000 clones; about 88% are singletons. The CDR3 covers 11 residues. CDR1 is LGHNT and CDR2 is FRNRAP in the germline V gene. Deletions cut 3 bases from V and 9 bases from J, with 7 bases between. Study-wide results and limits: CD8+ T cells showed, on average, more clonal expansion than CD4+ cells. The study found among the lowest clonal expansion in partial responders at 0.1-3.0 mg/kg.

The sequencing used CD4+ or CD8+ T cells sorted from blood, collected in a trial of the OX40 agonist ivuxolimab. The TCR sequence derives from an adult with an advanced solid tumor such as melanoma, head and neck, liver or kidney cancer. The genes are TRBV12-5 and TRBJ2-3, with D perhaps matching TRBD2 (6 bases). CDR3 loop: CASGFSGTQYF. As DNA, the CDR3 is TGTGCTAGTGGTTTTAGCGGCACGCAGTATTTT.